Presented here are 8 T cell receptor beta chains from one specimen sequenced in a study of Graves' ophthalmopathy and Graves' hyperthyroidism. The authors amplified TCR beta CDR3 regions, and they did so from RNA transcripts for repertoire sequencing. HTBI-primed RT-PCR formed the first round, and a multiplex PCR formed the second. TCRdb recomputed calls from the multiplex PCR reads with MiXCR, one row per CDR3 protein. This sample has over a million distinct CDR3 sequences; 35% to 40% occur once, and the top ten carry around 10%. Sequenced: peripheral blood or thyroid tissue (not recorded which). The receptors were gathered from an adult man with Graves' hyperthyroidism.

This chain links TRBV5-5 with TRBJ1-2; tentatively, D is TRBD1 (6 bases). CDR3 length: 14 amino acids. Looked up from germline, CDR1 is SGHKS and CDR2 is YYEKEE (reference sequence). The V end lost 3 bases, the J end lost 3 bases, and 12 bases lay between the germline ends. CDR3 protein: CASSSERTDYGYTF. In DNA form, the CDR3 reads TGTGCCAGCAGCTCCGAAAGGACAGACTATGGCTACACCTTC.

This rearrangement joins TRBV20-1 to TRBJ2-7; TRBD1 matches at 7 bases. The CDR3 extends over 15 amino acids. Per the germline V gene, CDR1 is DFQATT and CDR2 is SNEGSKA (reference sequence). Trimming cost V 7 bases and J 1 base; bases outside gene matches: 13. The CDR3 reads CSVRIQGTPSYEQYF. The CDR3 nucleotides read TGCAGTGTAAGAATACAGGGGACCCCGTCCTACGAGCAGTACTTC.

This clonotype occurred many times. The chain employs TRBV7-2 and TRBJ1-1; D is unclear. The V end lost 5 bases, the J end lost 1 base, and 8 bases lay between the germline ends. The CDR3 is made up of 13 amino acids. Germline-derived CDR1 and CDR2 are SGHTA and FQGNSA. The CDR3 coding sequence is TGTGCCAGCAGCACTCGACGGAACACTGAAGCTTTCTTT. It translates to CASSTRRNTEAFF.

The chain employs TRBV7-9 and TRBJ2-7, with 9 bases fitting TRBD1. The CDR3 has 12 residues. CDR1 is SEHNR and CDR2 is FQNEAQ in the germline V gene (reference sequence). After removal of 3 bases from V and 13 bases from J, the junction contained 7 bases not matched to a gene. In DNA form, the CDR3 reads TGTGCCAGCAGCTTTACAGGGGGCCGCTTTTACTTC. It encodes CASSFTGGRFYF. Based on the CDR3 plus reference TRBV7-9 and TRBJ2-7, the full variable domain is DTGVSQNPRHKITKRGQNVTFRCDPISEHNRLYWYRQTLGQGPEFLTYFQNEAQLEKSRLLSDRFSAERPKGSFSTLEIQRTEQGDSAMYLCASSFTGGRFYFGPGTRLTVT.

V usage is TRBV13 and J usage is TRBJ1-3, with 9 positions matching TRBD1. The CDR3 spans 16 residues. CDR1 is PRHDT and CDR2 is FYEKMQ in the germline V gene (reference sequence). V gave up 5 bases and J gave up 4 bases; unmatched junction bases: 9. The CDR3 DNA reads TGTGCCAGCAGCCACACAGGGGGCTTGCGGGGAAACACCATATATTTT. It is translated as CASSHTGGLRGNTIYF.

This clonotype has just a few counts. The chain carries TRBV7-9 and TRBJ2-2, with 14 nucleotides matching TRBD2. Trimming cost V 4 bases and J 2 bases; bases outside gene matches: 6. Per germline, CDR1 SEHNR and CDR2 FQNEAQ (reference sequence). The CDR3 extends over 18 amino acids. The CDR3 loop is CASSSSTSGRANTGELFF. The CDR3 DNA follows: TGTGCCAGCAGCTCCTCGACTAGCGGGAGGGCCAACACCGGGGAGCTGTTTTTT.

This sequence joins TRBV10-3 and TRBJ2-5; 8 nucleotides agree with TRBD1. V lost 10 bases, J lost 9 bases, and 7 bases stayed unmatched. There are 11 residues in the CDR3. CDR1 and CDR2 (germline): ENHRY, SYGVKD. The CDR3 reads CATDRASSQYF. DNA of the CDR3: TGTGCCACGGACAGGGCGTCGTCCCAGTACTTC.

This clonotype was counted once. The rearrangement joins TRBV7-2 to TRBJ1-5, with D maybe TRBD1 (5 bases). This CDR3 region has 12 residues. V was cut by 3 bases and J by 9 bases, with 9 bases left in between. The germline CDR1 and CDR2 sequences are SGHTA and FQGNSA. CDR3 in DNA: TGTACCAGCAGCTTGGGGGTGGGGCCCCAGCATTTT. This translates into CTSSLGVGPQHF.